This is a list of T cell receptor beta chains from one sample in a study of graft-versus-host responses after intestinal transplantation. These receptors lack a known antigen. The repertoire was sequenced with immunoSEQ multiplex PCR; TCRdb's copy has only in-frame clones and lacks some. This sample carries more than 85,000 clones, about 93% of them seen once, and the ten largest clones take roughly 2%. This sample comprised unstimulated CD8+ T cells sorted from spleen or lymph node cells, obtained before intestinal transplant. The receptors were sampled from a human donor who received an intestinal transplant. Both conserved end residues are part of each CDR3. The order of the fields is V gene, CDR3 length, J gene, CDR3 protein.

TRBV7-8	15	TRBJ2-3	CASITPGLASDTQYF
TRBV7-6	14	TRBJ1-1	CASSLTGGNTEAFF
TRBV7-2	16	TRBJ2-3	CASSLAPGGALLTQYF
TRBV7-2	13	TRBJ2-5	CASSRLALETQYF
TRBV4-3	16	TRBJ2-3	CASSQETSGGTDTQYF
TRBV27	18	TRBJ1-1	CASSLDGARKGPDTEAFF
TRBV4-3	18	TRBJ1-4	CASSQDRVVGRGFEKLFF
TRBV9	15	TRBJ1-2	CASSPGTGGMYGYTF
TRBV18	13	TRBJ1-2	CASSPDRVYGYTF
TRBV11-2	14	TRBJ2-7	CAGSFGQGAYEQYF
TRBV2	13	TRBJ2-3	CANSGGLTDTQYF
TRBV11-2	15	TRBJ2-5	CASSRKQGGQETQYF
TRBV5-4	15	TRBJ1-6	CASSLDSSYNSPLHF
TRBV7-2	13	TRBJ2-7	CASSDVVSGGGYF
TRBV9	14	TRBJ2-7	CASSVGADRDEQYF
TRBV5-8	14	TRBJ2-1	CASSPLGTYNEQFF
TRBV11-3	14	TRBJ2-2	CASEDRIYTGELFF
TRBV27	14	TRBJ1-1	CASTVSGPRGRAFF
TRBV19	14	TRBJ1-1	CASSMGGGYTEAFF
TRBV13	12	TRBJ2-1	CASSLEAQEQFF
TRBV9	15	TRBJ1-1	CASSERQGKSTEAFF
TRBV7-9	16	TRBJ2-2	CASSHIDRGGTGELFF
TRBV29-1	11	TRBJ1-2	CSVVEGYGYTF
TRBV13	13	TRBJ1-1	CASSPYAAYEAFF
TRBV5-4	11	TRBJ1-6	CASSEGQLKVF